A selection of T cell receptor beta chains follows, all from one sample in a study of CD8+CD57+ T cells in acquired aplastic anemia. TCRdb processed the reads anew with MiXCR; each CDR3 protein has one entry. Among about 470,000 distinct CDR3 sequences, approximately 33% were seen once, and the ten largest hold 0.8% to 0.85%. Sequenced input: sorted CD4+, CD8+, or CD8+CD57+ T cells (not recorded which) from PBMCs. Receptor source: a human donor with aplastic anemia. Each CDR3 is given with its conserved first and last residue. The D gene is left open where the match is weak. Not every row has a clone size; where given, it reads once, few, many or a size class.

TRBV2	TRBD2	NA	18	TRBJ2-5	CASSEWTSGGRDQETQYF	TGTGCCAGCAGTGAATGGACTAGCGGGGGCCGTGACCAAGAGACCCAGTACTTC
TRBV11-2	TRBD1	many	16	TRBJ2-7	CASSLHDRGYKVEQYF	TGTGCCAGCAGCTTGCATGACAGGGGATACAAGGTCGAGCAGTACTTC
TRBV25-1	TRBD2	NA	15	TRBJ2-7	CASSEWGTSGSEQYF	TGTGCCAGCAGTGAATGGGGGACTAGCGGGAGCGAGCAGTACTTC
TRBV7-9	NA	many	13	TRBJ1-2	CASSASDSPRITF	TGTGCCAGCAGCGCTTCGGACAGCCCCAGGATCACCTTC
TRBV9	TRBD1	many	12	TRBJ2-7	CASSKDRFKQYF	TGTGCCAGCAGCAAGGACAGGTTCAAGCAGTACTTC
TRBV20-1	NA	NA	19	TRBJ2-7	CSAIAPPGLGDKSSYEQYF	TGCAGTGCTATCGCCCCTCCCGGACTGGGTGATAAGAGCTCCTACGAGCAGTACTTC
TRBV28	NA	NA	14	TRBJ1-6	CASSLGGGLPPLHF	TGTGCCAGCAGTTTGGGTGGTGGTCTGCCGCCCCTCCACTTT
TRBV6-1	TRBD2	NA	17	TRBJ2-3	CASSTARGSGGRDTQYF	TGTGCCAGCAGTACAGCTAGAGGTAGCGGGGGGAGGGATACGCAGTATTTT
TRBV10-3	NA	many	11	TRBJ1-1	CAISDREKAFF	TGTGCCATCAGTGACCGGGAAAAAGCTTTCTTT
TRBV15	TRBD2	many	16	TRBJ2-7	CATSREASGTGYEQYF	TGTGCCACCAGCAGAGAGGCTAGCGGGACCGGCTACGAGCAGTACTTC
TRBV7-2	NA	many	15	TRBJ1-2	CASSQPSQGHYGYTF	TGTGCCAGCAGCCAACCTAGCCAGGGGCACTATGGCTACACCTTC
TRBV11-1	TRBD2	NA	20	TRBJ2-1	CASSLARGLAGPGSYNEQFF	TGTGCCAGCAGCTTAGCGAGGGGACTAGCGGGACCGGGGTCCTACAATGAGCAGTTCTTC
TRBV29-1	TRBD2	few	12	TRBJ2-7	CSPVGGGNEQYF	TGCAGCCCTGTCGGGGGAGGGAACGAGCAGTACTTC
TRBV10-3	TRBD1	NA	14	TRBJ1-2	CAISAGTGLSGYTF	TGTGCCATCAGTGCCGGGACAGGACTCTCTGGCTACACCTTC
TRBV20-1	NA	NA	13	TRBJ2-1	CSAPLGENNEQFF	TGCAGTGCCCCCCTGGGGGAAAACAATGAGCAGTTCTTC
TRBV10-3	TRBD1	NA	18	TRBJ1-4	CASSYSRSAGTAPEKLFF	TGTGCCAGCAGTTACTCGAGGTCCGCCGGGACAGCTCCTGAAAAACTGTTTTTT